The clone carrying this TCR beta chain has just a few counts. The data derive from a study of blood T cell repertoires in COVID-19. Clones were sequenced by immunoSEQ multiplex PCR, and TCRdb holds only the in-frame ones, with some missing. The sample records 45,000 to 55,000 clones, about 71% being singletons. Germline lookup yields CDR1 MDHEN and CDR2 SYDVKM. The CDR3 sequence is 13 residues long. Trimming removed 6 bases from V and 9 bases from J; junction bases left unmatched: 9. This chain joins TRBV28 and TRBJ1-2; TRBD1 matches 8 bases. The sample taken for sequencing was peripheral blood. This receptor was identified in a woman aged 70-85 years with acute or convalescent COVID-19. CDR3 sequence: CASSPRTGMSYTF. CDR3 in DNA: TGTGCCAGCAGCCCTCGGACAGGGATGAGCTACACCTTC.